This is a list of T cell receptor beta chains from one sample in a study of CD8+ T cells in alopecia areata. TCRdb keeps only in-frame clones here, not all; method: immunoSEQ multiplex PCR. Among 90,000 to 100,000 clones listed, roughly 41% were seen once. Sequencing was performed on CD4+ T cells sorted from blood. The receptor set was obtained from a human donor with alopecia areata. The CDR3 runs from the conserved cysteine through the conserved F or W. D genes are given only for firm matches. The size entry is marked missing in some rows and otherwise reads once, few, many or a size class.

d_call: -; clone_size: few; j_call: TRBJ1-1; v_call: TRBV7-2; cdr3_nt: TGTGCCAGCAGCTATGAAGAGTACACTGAAGCTTTCTTT; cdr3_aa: CASSYEEYTEAFF
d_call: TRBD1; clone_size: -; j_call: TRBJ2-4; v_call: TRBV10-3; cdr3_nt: TGTGCCATCAGAGGGACAGGGCTAGACATTCAGTACTTC; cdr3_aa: CAIRGTGLDIQYF
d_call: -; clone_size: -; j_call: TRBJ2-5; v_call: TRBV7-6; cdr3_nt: TGTGCCAGCAGCTTAGCGGGCACTTTGGGAGAGACCCAGTACTTC; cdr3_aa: CASSLAGTLGETQYF
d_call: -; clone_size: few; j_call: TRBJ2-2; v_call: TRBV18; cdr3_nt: TGTGCCAGCTCACCATCAGCCGGGACCCAGTCCGGGGAGCTGTTTTTT; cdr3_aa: CASSPSAGTQSGELFF
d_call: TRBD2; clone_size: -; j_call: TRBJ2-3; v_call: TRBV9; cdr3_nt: TGTGCCAGCAGCGGAACTAGCGGGGGGGTTACCGCGCAGTATTTT; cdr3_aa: CASSGTSGGVTAQYF
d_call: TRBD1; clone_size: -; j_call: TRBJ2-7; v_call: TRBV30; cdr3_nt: TGTGCCTGGAGTGACAGGGGCTGGGACTACGAGCAGTACTTC; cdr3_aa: CAWSDRGWDYEQYF
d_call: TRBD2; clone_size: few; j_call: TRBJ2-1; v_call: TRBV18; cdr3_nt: TGTGCCAGCTCGCCCTTAGCGGGAGAGTACAATGAGCAGTTCTTC; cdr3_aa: CASSPLAGEYNEQFF
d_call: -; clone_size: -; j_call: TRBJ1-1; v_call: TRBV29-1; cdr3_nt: TGCAGCGTTGAATATGCCCGGAACACTGAAGCTTTCTTT; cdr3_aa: CSVEYARNTEAFF
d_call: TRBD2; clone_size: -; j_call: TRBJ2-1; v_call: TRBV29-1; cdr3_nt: TGCAGCGTTGAAATGTTAGCGGGAGGGAGGGATGAGCAGTTCTTC; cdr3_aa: CSVEMLAGGRDEQFF
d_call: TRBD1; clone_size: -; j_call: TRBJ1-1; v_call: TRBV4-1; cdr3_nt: TGCGCCAGCAGCCAAGTAGACAGGGAGACTGAAGCTTTCTTT; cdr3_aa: CASSQVDRETEAFF
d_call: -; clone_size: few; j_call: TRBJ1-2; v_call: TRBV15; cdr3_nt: TGTGCCACCAGCGAGGGGGAGGGGTTAGCCTATGGCTACACCTTC; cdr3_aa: CATSEGEGLAYGYTF
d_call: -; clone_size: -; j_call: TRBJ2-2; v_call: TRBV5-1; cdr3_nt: TGCGCCAGCAGCCGGGGCAATCCGACCACCGGGGAGCTGTTTTTT; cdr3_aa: CASSRGNPTTGELFF
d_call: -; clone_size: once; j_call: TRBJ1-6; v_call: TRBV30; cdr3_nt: TGTGCCTGGAGGATACAGGGACTCAATTCACCCCTCCACTTT; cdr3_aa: CAWRIQGLNSPLHF
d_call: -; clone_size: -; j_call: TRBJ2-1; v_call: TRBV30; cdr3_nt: TGTGCCAGCCAGGGCGCAGGTCTCAATGAGCAGTTCTTC; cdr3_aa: CASQGAGLNEQFF
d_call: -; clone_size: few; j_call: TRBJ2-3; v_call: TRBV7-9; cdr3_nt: TGTGCCAGCAGCTCCCCTCCGGTCACAGATACGCAGTATTTT; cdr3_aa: CASSSPPVTDTQYF
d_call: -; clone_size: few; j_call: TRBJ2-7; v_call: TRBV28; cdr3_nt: TGTGCCAGCAGTGAAGGGGACTACGAGCAGTACTTC; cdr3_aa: CASSEGDYEQYF
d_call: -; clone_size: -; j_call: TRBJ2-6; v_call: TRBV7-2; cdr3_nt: TGTGCCAGCAGCTTATTTTGGAAATCTGGGGCCAACGTCCTGACTTTC; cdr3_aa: CASSLFWKSGANVLTF
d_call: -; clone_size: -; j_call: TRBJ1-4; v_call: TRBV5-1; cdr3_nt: TGCGCCAGCAGCTTGGATTCAGTTAATGAAAAACTGTTTTTT; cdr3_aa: CASSLDSVNEKLFF
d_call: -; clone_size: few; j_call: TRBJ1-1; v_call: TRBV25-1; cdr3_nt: TGTGCCAGCAGTGGAGGGGGAGTTGGGTACACTGAAGCTTTCTTT; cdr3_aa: CASSGGGVGYTEAFF
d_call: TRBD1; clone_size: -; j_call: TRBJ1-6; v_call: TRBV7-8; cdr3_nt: TGTGCCAGCAGGCCCGGCGGGACAGGGAGCCAACCCCTCCACTTT; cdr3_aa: CASRPGGTGSQPLHF
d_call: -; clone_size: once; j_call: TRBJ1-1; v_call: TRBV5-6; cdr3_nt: TGTGCCAGCAGCCTGACCACTAACACTGAAGCTTTCTTT; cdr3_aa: CASSLTTNTEAFF
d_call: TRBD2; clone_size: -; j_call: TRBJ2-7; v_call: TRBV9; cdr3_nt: TGTGCCAGCAGCCCCCGGGGGGGCGGGAGAGTCCACGAGCAGTACTTC; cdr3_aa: CASSPRGGGRVHEQYF
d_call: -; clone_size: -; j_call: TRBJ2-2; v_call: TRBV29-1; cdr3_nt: TGCAGCGCCGGACTGGCAGCCGGGGAGCTGTTTTTT; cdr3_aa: CSAGLAAGELFF
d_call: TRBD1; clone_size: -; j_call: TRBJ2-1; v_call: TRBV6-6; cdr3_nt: TGTGCCAGCAGTTATGGGGGACAGAGCTCCTACAATGAGCAGTTCTTC; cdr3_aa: CASSYGGQSSYNEQFF
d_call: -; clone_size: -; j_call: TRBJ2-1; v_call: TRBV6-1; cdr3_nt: TGTGCCAGCAGTGAGGGCCTTGGGATATACAATGAGCAGTTCTTC; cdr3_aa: CASSEGLGIYNEQFF
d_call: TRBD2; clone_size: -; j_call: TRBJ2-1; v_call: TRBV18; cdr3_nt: TGTGCCAGCTCACTCAGGACTAGCGGGAATAATGAGCAGTTCTTC; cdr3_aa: CASSLRTSGNNEQFF
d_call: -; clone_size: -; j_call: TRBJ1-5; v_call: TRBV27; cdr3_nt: TGTGCCAGCAGTTTTACGCGATCAAATCAGCCCCAGCATTTT; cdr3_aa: CASSFTRSNQPQHF
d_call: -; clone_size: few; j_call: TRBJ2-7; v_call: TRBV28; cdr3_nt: TGTGCCAGCACCTTAAGGGCGGGCCGGGCGTACTTC; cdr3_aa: CASTLRAGRAYF
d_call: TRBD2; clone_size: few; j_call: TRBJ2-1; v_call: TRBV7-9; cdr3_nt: TGTGCCAGCAGCTCCCTAAGCGGGATTTCCTACAATGAGCAGTTCTTC; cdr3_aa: CASSSLSGISYNEQFF
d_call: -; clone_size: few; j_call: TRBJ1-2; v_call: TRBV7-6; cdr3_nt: TGTGCCAGCAGCTTAGCCGGCGGGAGGGGTCTCGCTGGCTACACCTTC; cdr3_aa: CASSLAGGRGLAGYTF
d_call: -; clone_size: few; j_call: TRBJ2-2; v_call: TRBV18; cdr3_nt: TGTGCCAGCTCACGGCAGAGCGGGGAGCTGTTTTTT; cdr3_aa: CASSRQSGELFF
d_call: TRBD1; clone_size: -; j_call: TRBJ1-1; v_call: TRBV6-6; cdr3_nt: TGTGCCAGCAGTTACCGGGACAGGGATTACGCTTTCTTT; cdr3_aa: CASSYRDRDYAFF
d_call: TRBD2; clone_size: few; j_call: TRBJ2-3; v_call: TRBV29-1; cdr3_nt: TGCAGCCAAAGGGGGGCGGGAGGGCCGTTTAAGGCAGATACGCAGTATTTT; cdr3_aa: CSQRGAGGPFKADTQYF
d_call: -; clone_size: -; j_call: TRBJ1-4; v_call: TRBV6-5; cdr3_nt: TGTGCCAGCAGTTACGCCAGCTGGAATGAAAAACTGTTTTTT; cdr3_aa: CASSYASWNEKLFF
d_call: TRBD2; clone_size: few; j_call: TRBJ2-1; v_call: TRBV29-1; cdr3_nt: TGCAGCGGAACCGGGACTAGTAACAATGAGCAGTTCTTC; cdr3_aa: CSGTGTSNNEQFF
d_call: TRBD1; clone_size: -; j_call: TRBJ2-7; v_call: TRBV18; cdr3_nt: TGTGCCAGCTCACCGGGGGGACAGGCCTACGAGCAGTACTTC; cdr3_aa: CASSPGGQAYEQYF
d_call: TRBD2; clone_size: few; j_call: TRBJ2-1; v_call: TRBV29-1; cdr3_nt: TGCAGCGTGGGGACTAGCGGGAGACGATACAATGAGCAGTTCTTC; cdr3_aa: CSVGTSGRRYNEQFF
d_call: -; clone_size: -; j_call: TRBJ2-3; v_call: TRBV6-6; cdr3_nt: TGTGCCAGCAGTTACTCCCGCGGGGCCAACAAGGATACGCAGTATTTT; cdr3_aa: CASSYSRGANKDTQYF
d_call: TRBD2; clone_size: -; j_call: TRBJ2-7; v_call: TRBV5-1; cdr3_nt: TGCGCCAGCAGCTTGGTGGCGGGGGGCAAAAACTACGAGCAGTACTTC; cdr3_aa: CASSLVAGGKNYEQYF
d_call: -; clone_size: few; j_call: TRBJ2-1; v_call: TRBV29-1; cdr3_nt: TGCAGCGTCCTCCAGGGGAAGGCGAGGAATGAGCAGTTCTTC; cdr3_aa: CSVLQGKARNEQFF
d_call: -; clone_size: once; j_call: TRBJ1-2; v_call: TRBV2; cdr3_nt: TGTGCCAGCAGTGTTTCCCTTCCACCACCTTATGGCTACACCTTC; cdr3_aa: CASSVSLPPPYGYTF
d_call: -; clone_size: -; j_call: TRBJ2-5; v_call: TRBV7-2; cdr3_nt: TGTGCCAGCAGCTTATCCACAGAATACCAAGAGACCCAGTACTTC; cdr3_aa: CASSLSTEYQETQYF
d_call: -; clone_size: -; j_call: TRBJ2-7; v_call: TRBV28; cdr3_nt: TGTGCCAGCAGAGCTCAGGGGTTCTACGAGCAGTACTTC; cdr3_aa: CASRAQGFYEQYF